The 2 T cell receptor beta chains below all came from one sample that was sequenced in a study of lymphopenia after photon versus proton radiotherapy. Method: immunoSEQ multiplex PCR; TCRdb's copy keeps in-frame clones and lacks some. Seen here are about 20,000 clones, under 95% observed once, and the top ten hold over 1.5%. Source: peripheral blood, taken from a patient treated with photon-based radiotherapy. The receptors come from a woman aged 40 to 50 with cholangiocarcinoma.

CDR3 nucleotides: TGTGCCACCAGCCCTACCGACAGGTTGGGCTATGGCTACACCTTC. Translation gives CATSPTDRLGYGYTF. The chain links TRBV15 to TRBJ1-2; weak D call: TRBD1 (6 bases). Germline V gene lookup returns CDR1 LNHNV and CDR2 YYDKDF (reference sequence). The CDR3 has 15 residues. V lost 5 bases and J lost 4, with 17 bases in between.

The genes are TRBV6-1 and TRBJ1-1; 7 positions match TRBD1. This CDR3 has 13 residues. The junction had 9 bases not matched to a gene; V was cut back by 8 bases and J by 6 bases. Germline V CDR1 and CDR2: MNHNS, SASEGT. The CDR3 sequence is CASPGQNIAEAFF. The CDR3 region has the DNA TGTGCCAGCCCGGGACAGAATATCGCTGAAGCTTTCTTT.